The entry that follows covers one T cell receptor (beta chain) sequence. CDR3 size: 17 residues. Germline V gene lookup returns CDR1 LNHNV and CDR2 YYDKDF (reference sequence). V trimming: 2 bases; J trimming: 4 bases; junction bases outside the gene matches: 12. The repertoire was sequenced with immunoSEQ multiplex PCR; TCRdb's copy has only in-frame clones and lacks some. The data contain over 120,000 clones, roughly 79% of them singletons. The sample belongs to a study of blood T cell repertoires in COVID-19. Study background: PBMCs, B-cell-depleted T cells, or T cells provided the cDNA or gDNA that made up the material.

Sequenced sample: peripheral blood. The receptor was isolated from a woman aged 55-70 years with acute or convalescent COVID-19. The chain couples TRBV15 to TRBJ2-5; the match to TRBD1 covers 8 bases. The DNA for the CDR3 is TGTGCCACCAGCAGATCTCTTAGGACAGGGTCAAGAGAGACCCAGTACTTC. Protein product: CATSRSLRTGSRETQYF.